A single sample gave rise to the 12 T cell receptor beta chains below, sequenced in a study of T cells in localized non-small cell lung cancer. Repertoires were generated with immunoSEQ multiplex PCR, while TCRdb's copy carries only in-frame clones and drops some. The sample lists approximately 23,000 clones, roughly 91% occurring once. The sample was peripheral blood, taken before any cancer treatment. The source of these receptors is a male donor older than 55 with stage I lung adenocarcinoma.

This clone was observed once. The chain joins TRBV5-4 to TRBJ1-3, with 7 positions matching TRBD1. Per the germline V gene, CDR1 is SGHNT and CDR2 is YYREEE (reference sequence). This CDR3 has 14 amino acids. With 4 bases clipped from V and 2 bases from J, the junction kept 3 bases outside the gene matches. This CDR3 reads CASSDRVAGNTIYF. CDR3 DNA sequence: TGTGCCAGCAGCGACAGGGTTGCTGGAAACACCATATATTTT.

The rearrangement uses TRBV28 and TRBJ2-1, with D hard to call. The V end was cut by 6 bases, the J end by 9 bases, with 21 bases between. The length of the CDR3 is 15 residues. Germline V lookup: CDR1 MDHEN, CDR2 SYDVKM. The CDR3 is CASSLNPTRASEQFF. As DNA, the CDR3 is TGTGCCAGCAGCCTAAACCCCACAAGGGCCAGTGAGCAGTTCTTC.

This clone has a single count. This chain connects TRBV5-4 to TRBJ2-5, with 11 bases that match TRBD1. The CDR3 covers 16 residues. In germline, CDR1 is SGHNT, CDR2 YYREEE (reference sequence). V shed 4 bases and J 4 bases; nucleotides not matched to a gene: 9. CDR3 sequence reads: CASSVGQGARTETQYF. CDR3 nucleotide sequence: TGTGCCAGCAGCGTCGGACAGGGGGCGCGGACAGAGACCCAGTACTTC.

The J gene is TRBJ2-1, the V gene TRBV7-2, with 10 nucleotides matching TRBD2. In germline, CDR1 is SGHTA, CDR2 FQGNSA. The CDR3 runs to 15 residues. The junction had 6 bases not matched to a gene; V was cut back by 6 bases and J by 4 bases. The CDR3 reads CASRSPTSGYNEQFF. Here the CDR3 DNA reads TGTGCCAGCAGGTCGCCGACTAGCGGGTACAATGAGCAGTTCTTC.

The chain has TRBV5-6 and TRBJ1-1; TRBD1 is a possible D gene (6 bases). The CDR3 contains 14 residues. The germline gives CDR1 SGHDT, CDR2 YYEEEE. V dropped 3 bases and J dropped 0 bases, with 9 bases sitting between them. The chain's CDR3 is CASSSGTLNTEAFF. CDR3 sequence (DNA): TGTGCCAGCAGCTCTGGGACATTGAACACTGAAGCTTTCTTT.

The CDR3 loop reads CASSLGQGVQTQYF. As DNA, the CDR3 is TGTGCCAGCAGCTTAGGACAGGGTGTACAGACCCAGTACTTC. The chain links TRBV11-3 to TRBJ2-5; 7 nucleotides align to TRBD1. The CDR3 is 14 residues long. The trim removed 1 base at V and 6 bases at J, leaving 5 bases unmatched. CDR1 and CDR2 from the germline V gene are SGHNT and YENEEA.

This sequence joins TRBV5-5 and TRBJ1-5, with D perhaps TRBD1 (6 bases). V lost 4 bases, J lost 5 bases, and 10 bases lay in between. The CDR3 spans 13 residues. Germline loops: CDR1 SGHKS, CDR2 YYEKEE (reference sequence). The CDR3 sequence is CASSTQGYQPQHF. CDR3 in DNA: TGTGCCAGCAGCACACAGGGTTATCAGCCCCAGCATTTT.

The chain carries TRBV6-5 and TRBJ1-3; D not certain. V shed 4 bases and J shed 7 bases, with 17 bases lying between them. The V gene's germline CDR1 is MNHEY and CDR2 SVGAGI. This CDR3 region has 15 residues. The CDR3 spells CASSSGPARMNTIYF. CDR3 nucleotides: TGTGCCAGCAGTTCCGGACCTGCTAGGATGAACACCATATATTTT.

The chain joins TRBV9 to TRBJ2-5, with D possibly being TRBD2 (6 bases). The CDR3 runs 12 residues. Germline assignment: CDR1 SGDLS and CDR2 YYNGEE. V gave up 4 bases and J gave up 7 bases, with 11 bases separating them. The CDR3 region has the DNA TGTGCCAGCAGCCCGGGGGAGCGGACCCAGTACTTC. Amino acids: CASSPGERTQYF.

This clone has a handful of counts. This chain joins TRBV19 and TRBJ1-3; unclear D gene. V was pared by 2 bases and J by 0 bases, with 17 bases between. The CDR3 length is 18 residues. From germline, CDR1 is LNHDA and CDR2 SQIVND (reference sequence). The DNA of the CDR3 is TGTGCCAGTAGTATACAATCAGGACGCCTGAGCTCTGGAAACACCATATATTTT. Translated, it gives CASSIQSGRLSSGNTIYF. Using reference TRBV19 and TRBJ1-3 for the parts outside the CDR3, the full variable domain is DGGITQSPKYLFRKEGQNVTLSCEQNLNHDAMYWYRQDPGQGLRLIYYSQIVNDFQKGDIAEGYSVSREKKESFPLTVTSAQKNPTAFYLCASSIQSGRLSSGNTIYFGEGSWLTVV.

This clone was found a few times. The chain links TRBV11-2 to TRBJ2-1, with no clear D. This CDR3 has 15 residues. The ends were cut back, 1 base at V and 5 bases at J, with 12 bases in the middle. Germline CDR1 is SGHAT and CDR2 is FQNNGV. The CDR3 spells CASSLASTSHNEQFF. CDR3 bases: TGTGCCAGCAGCTTAGCGTCGACTTCTCACAATGAGCAGTTCTTC.

The V gene is TRBV28, the J gene TRBJ2-4; the D is unclear. Per the germline V gene, CDR1 is MDHEN and CDR2 is SYDVKM. The CDR3 is made up of 12 amino acids. The ends were cut back, 8 bases at V and 3 bases at J, with 8 bases in the middle. In nucleotides, the CDR3 is TGTGCCAGCCTGGACGGCAAAAACATTCAGTACTTC. It translates to CASLDGKNIQYF.